A selection of T cell receptor beta chains follows, all from one sample in a study of shared T cell receptors in the human thymus. Clones were sequenced by immunoSEQ multiplex PCR, and TCRdb holds only the in-frame ones, with some missing. The sample records hundreds of thousands of clones, about 89% being singletons. The same sample was also used in a study of human thymus T cells.

Material: thymocytes. The receptors shown here come from a boy in the first two years of life with a congenital heart defect. Each CDR3 is given with its conserved first and last residue. D genes are given only for firm matches. The size entry is marked missing in some rows and otherwise reads once, few, many or a size class.

>NA|TRBV15|TRBJ2-5|TRBD2
CATSGGEKTQYF
TGTGCCACCAGCGGGGGGGAAAAGACCCAGTACTTC
>NA|TRBV19|TRBJ2-4|TRBD1
CASSPTIPRGQGEVVGKNIQYF
TGTGCCAGTAGTCCGACTATCCCTAGGGGGCAGGGAGAGGTGGTAGGCAAAAACATTCAGTACTTC
>NA|TRBV7-8|TRBJ2-5|TRBD1
CASSLLSSHRLLDRGSRETQYF
TGTGCCAGCAGCTTACTATCTTCCCATCGGCTCTTAGACAGGGGGTCGAGAGAGACCCAGTACTTC
>NA|TRBV7-6|TRBJ2-5|TRBD2
CASTSPSAGVEETQYF
TGTGCCAGCACCTCCCCTTCGGCGGGAGTAGAGGAGACCCAGTACTTC
>NA|TRBV4-1|TRBJ2-7|NA
CASSQDKSGNYEQYF
TGCGCCAGCAGCCAAGATAAAAGCGGAAACTACGAGCAGTACTTC
>NA|TRBV4-1|TRBJ2-6|NA
CASSPSTPEANVLTF
TGCGCCAGCAGCCCTTCGACTCCAGAGGCCAACGTCCTGACTTTC
>NA|TRBV7-8|TRBJ1-2|NA
CASSLVLVAPYGYTF
TGTGCCAGCAGCTTAGTTCTGGTAGCTCCGTATGGCTACACCTTC
>once|TRBV7-9|TRBJ2-7|TRBD2
CASSLASGSPYEQYF
TGTGCCAGCAGCCTCGCTAGCGGGAGCCCCTACGAGCAGTACTTC
>few|TRBV28|TRBJ1-5|NA
CASSSRNRARSNQPQHF
TGTGCCAGCAGCTCTAGAAACAGGGCACGAAGCAATCAGCCCCAGCATTTT
>once|TRBV6-6|TRBJ1-5|NA
CASTGDSNQPQHF
TGTGCCAGCACAGGTGATAGCAATCAGCCCCAGCATTTT
>NA|TRBV19|TRBJ2-7|NA
CASSMGPRGSYEQYF
TGTGCCAGTAGTATGGGACCCAGGGGCTCCTACGAGCAGTACTTC
>NA|TRBV6-4|TRBJ1-1|NA
CASSDRGGTEAFF
TGTGCCAGCAGTGACAGGGGAGGAACTGAAGCTTTCTTT
>NA|TRBV27|TRBJ2-1|TRBD2
CASRTSGSSGEQFF
TGTGCCAGCAGGACTAGCGGGAGCTCAGGTGAGCAGTTCTTC
>NA|TRBV4-2|TRBJ2-7|TRBD1
CASSQDRRGRGPYYEQYF
TGTGCCAGCAGCCAAGATCGCCGAGGCAGGGGGCCCTACTACGAGCAGTACTTC
>NA|TRBV27|TRBJ1-6|TRBD1
CASSPWDRPSPLHF
TGTGCCAGCAGTCCATGGGACAGACCTTCACCCCTCCACTTT
>NA|TRBV4-3|TRBJ2-3|TRBD1
CASSQELTGWQGAVDTQYF
TGCGCCAGCAGCCAAGAATTAACCGGGTGGCAGGGGGCTGTAGATACGCAGTATTTT
>once|TRBV15|TRBJ1-4|TRBD1
CATRAETGGEISTNEKLFF
TGTGCCACCAGGGCGGAGACAGGGGGCGAGATTTCAACTAATGAAAAACTGTTTTTT
>NA|TRBV5-6|TRBJ2-1|TRBD2
CASSNDSGGDDNEQFF
TGTGCCAGCAGCAATGATAGCGGGGGTGACGACAATGAGCAGTTCTTC
>NA|TRBV30|TRBJ2-1|NA
CAYRGGSNEQFF
TGTGCCTACCGGGGTGGGAGCAATGAGCAGTTCTTC
>NA|TRBV6-5|TRBJ2-7|NA
CASTPQAALSYEQYF
TGTGCCAGCACCCCACAGGCCGCTCTTAGCTACGAGCAGTACTTC
>NA|TRBV4-1|TRBJ2-5|TRBD2
CASSQDLGASGSWETQYF
TGCGCCAGCAGCCAAGACCTTGGGGCTAGCGGGTCCTGGGAGACCCAGTACTTC
>NA|TRBV27|TRBJ2-7|NA
CASSLMFRLSPSYEQYF
TGTGCCAGCAGTTTAATGTTTCGACTCTCTCCCTCCTACGAGCAGTACTTC
>NA|TRBV7-9|TRBJ2-1|NA
CASSLPRTEQFF
TGTGCCAGCAGCTTACCGAGGACAGAGCAGTTCTTC
>NA|TRBV2|TRBJ1-3|NA
CASIHKGGNSGNTIYF
TGTGCCAGCATTCATAAGGGAGGGAACTCTGGAAACACCATATATTTT
>NA|TRBV10-3|TRBJ1-2|NA
CAISESGGGYTF
TGTGCCATCAGTGAGTCTGGCGGTGGCTACACCTTC
>NA|TRBV10-2|TRBJ2-3|TRBD2
CASSESVTSGSPDTQYF
TGCGCCAGCAGTGAGTCTGTGACTAGCGGGAGTCCAGATACGCAGTATTTT
>NA|TRBV28|TRBJ1-6|NA
CASSLWRAGILHF
TGTGCCAGCAGTTTATGGCGTGCAGGAATACTCCACTTT
>NA|TRBV6-1|TRBJ2-7|NA
CASSELDSSCEQYF
TGTGCCAGCAGTGAATTGGACAGTTCTTGCGAGCAGTACTTC
>NA|TRBV4-3|TRBJ2-5|NA
CASSHTPGGPETQYF
TGCGCCAGCAGCCACACCCCCGGGGGTCCAGAGACCCAGTACTTC
>NA|TRBV28|TRBJ2-1|NA
CASNQGQPRRDRGGDYNEQFF
TGTGCCAGCAATCAGGGACAGCCGAGGCGAGATCGGGGGGGGGATTACAATGAGCAGTTCTTC
>NA|TRBV6-6|TRBJ2-1|TRBD2
CASSLPPLARDEQFF
TGTGCCAGCAGCTTACCCCCACTAGCGCGCGATGAGCAGTTCTTC
>NA|TRBV5-1|TRBJ1-3|TRBD1
CASSLRQGRNTIYF
TGCGCCAGCAGCTTACGACAGGGTAGAAACACCATATATTTT
>NA|TRBV5-5|TRBJ2-7|NA
CASSLSGHPYEQYF
TGTGCCAGCAGCTTGTCGGGACACCCCTACGAGCAGTACTTC
>NA|TRBV27|TRBJ2-7|NA
CASSLTGNYEQYF
TGTGCCAGCAGTTTGACAGGTAACTACGAGCAGTACTTC
>NA|TRBV7-2|TRBJ2-7|NA
CASSLELASETYEQYF
TGTGCCAGCAGCTTAGAGCTCGCTAGCGAGACCTACGAGCAGTACTTC
>NA|TRBV4-1|TRBJ1-6|NA
CASSPLQGDYNSPLHF
TGCGCCAGCAGCCCCCTACAAGGGGACTACAATTCACCCCTCCACTTT
>NA|TRBV6-5|TRBJ1-1|NA
CASRAKDIREAFF
TGTGCCAGCAGGGCTAAGGACATCCGGGAAGCTTTCTTT
>NA|TRBV2|TRBJ1-4|TRBD1
CASSLRTGDEKLFF
TGTGCCAGCAGTCTCCGGACAGGGGATGAAAAACTGTTTTTT
>NA|TRBV12-5|TRBJ2-7|NA
CASGLVHGGARLDPHEQYF
TGTGCTAGTGGTTTGGTACATGGTGGGGCCCGGCTAGATCCCCACGAGCAGTACTTC
>NA|TRBV27|TRBJ1-2|TRBD1
CASSTQPGTGGGYTF
TGTGCCAGCAGTACACAACCCGGGACAGGCGGAGGCTACACCTTC
>NA|TRBV18|TRBJ1-2|NA
CASSQGTPGDYGYTF
TGTGCCAGCTCACAGGGAACGCCGGGGGACTATGGCTACACCTTC
>NA|TRBV28|TRBJ2-1|TRBD2
CASSGDYPAGRSGEQFF
TGTGCCAGCAGTGGGGACTACCCAGCGGGGCGGTCCGGTGAGCAGTTCTTC
>NA|TRBV30|TRBJ1-1|NA
CAWSQGQNTEAFF
TGTGCCTGGAGTCAGGGACAGAACACTGAAGCTTTCTTT
>NA|TRBV2|TRBJ1-5|NA
CASSEAILVGANQPQHF
TGTGCCAGCAGTGAAGCGATCTTGGTGGGGGCAAATCAGCCCCAGCATTTT
>once|TRBV14|TRBJ2-7|TRBD2
CASSQDSGGSSYEQYF
TGTGCCAGCAGCCAAGATAGCGGGGGGTCATCCTACGAGCAGTACTTC
>NA|TRBV4-3|TRBJ1-3|NA
CASSQGGQLSSGNTIYF
TGCGCCAGCAGCCAAGGGGGGCAGTTGAGCTCTGGAAACACCATATATTTT
>NA|TRBV19|TRBJ1-1|TRBD1
CASSRQGAMNTEAFF
TGTGCCAGTAGTAGGCAGGGGGCGATGAACACTGAAGCTTTCTTT
>NA|TRBV4-3|TRBJ2-3|NA
CASSKTGRTDTQYF
TGCGCCAGCAGCAAGACAGGCCGCACAGATACGCAGTATTTT
>NA|TRBV5-1|TRBJ2-1|NA
CASSPRGSSIYNEQFF
TGCGCCAGCAGCCCGAGAGGTTCTTCCATATACAATGAGCAGTTCTTC
>NA|TRBV29-1|TRBJ1-1|TRBD1
CSDEDPSGEGQGYCKTEAFF
TGCAGCGACGAAGATCCTTCGGGGGAGGGACAGGGCTATTGTAAAACTGAAGCTTTCTTT
>NA|TRBV5-5|TRBJ1-2|NA
CASSSRTEPNYGYTF
TGTGCCAGCAGCTCACGGACAGAGCCTAACTATGGCTACACCTTC
>once|TRBV4-3|TRBJ2-5|TRBD2
CASSQEGRQGGLAGGETQYF
TGCGCCAGCAGCCAAGAGGGGCGACAAGGGGGACTAGCGGGAGGAGAGACCCAGTACTTC
>NA|TRBV29-1|TRBJ2-3|NA
CSVEAGVRITDTQYF
TGCAGCGTTGAAGCGGGGGTTAGGATCACAGATACGCAGTATTTT
>NA|TRBV6-5|TRBJ2-7|TRBD1
CASRPRQGGYEQYF
TGTGCCAGCAGACCCAGACAGGGGGGCTACGAGCAGTACTTC